This T cell receptor (beta chain) was retrieved from a study of blood T cell repertoires in COVID-19. The wider study: Collection of acute and convalescent COVID-19 samples took place in the United States, Italy and Spain. PBMCs, B-cell-depleted T cells, or T cells were the source of the cDNA or gDNA that made up the material.

This CDR3 is 13 amino acids long. V lost 6 bases, J lost 7 bases, and 9 bases stayed unmatched. Germline V lookup: CDR1 SQVTM, CDR2 ANQGSEA. Source study methods: Amplifying reference gene primers gave estimates of nucleated cell counts. Assay: immunoSEQ multiplex PCR; the TCRdb copy retains only in-frame clones and omits some. The V and J calls and the clone size are those of that table, but D and trimming were determined from the DNA. The table has about 72,000 clones, 91% seen once. Sequencing was performed on peripheral blood. The sequence was obtained from a woman aged 55-70 years with active COVID-19. The V gene is TRBV29-1, the J gene TRBJ2-1, with 7 bases that match TRBD2. As DNA, the CDR3 is TGCAGCGTCGAGCGGGATTTGGGAAATGAGCAGTTCTTC. This sequence encodes CSVERDLGNEQFF.